A selection of T cell receptor beta chains follows, all from one sample in a study of cytomegalovirus exposure and HLA in healthy donors. Data came from immunoSEQ multiplex PCR; TCRdb stores just in-frame clones and leaves some out. The sample includes over 100,000 clones, 80% of them seen just once. Material: PBMCs. All receptors come from a man aged 25 to 40 in good health and CMV-seronegative. Both conserved end residues are part of each CDR3. D genes are given only for firm matches. For some rows the clone size is stated as once, few or many, or as a class when expanded; others skip it.

D: -; J: TRBJ2-3; V: TRBV15; size: -; CDR3: CATYRQDSSHYTDTQYF; DNA: TGTGCCACTTACCGGCAGGACTCTAGCCATTACACAGATACGCAGTATTTT
D: -; J: TRBJ1-5; V: TRBV28; size: -; CDR3: CASRVGGRVNSNQPQHF; DNA: TGTGCCAGCAGGGTAGGAGGGAGGGTTAATAGCAATCAGCCCCAGCATTTT
D: -; J: TRBJ1-2; V: TRBV6-5; size: -; CDR3: CASSRPPGGYTF; DNA: TGTGCCAGCAGCCGTCCCCCGGGGGGCTACACCTTC
D: TRBD1; J: TRBJ2-7; V: TRBV5-1; size: few; CDR3: CASSFSVRTGQYEQYF; DNA: TGCGCCAGCAGCTTCTCCGTTAGGACAGGCCAGTACGAGCAGTACTTC
D: -; J: TRBJ1-4; V: TRBV5-1; size: -; CDR3: CASSLAIGGGPNEKLFF; DNA: TGCGCCAGCAGCTTGGCTATCGGGGGGGGCCCTAATGAAAAACTGTTTTTT
D: -; J: TRBJ1-6; V: TRBV6-1; size: few; CDR3: CASIGPGGGSPLHF; DNA: TGTGCCAGCATTGGCCCCGGGGGGGGGTCACCCCTCCACTTT
D: TRBD1; J: TRBJ2-7; V: TRBV7-2; size: -; CDR3: CASSPGTGPYEQYF; DNA: TGTGCCAGCAGCCCCGGGACAGGGCCCTACGAGCAGTACTTC
D: TRBD2; J: TRBJ2-3; V: TRBV27; size: -; CDR3: CASSSRGGLPSTDTQYF; DNA: TGTGCCAGCAGTTCCCGGGGGGGCCTCCCTAGCACAGATACGCAGTATTTT
D: TRBD2; J: TRBJ2-7; V: TRBV5-1; size: -; CDR3: CASSLASGSSYEQYF; DNA: TGCGCCAGCAGCTTGGCAAGCGGGAGCTCCTACGAGCAGTACTTC
D: TRBD1; J: TRBJ2-1; V: TRBV7-2; size: -; CDR3: CASSSQTGEGQFF; DNA: TGTGCCAGCAGCTCCCAGACAGGGGAAGGGCAGTTCTTC
D: -; J: TRBJ2-5; V: TRBV6-5; size: -; CDR3: CASSYSGETQYF; DNA: TGTGCCAGCAGTTATTCCGGGGAGACCCAGTACTTC
D: -; J: TRBJ2-7; V: TRBV2; size: -; CDR3: CASSEGTSGTYEQYF; DNA: TGTGCCAGCAGTGAAGGGACCTCGGGGACCTACGAGCAGTACTTC
D: -; J: TRBJ2-7; V: TRBV7-8; size: once; CDR3: CASSSSGGNYEQYF; DNA: TGTGCCAGCAGCTCGTCTGGGGGGAACTACGAGCAGTACTTC
D: -; J: TRBJ2-7; V: TRBV29-1; size: -; CDR3: CSVEVGGGLGNEQYF; DNA: TGCAGCGTTGAAGTTGGGGGGGGCTTAGGAAACGAGCAGTACTTC